This TCR beta chain was documented in a study of blood T cell repertoires in COVID-19. About the research overall: Sites in the United States, Italy and Spain provided acute and convalescent COVID-19 samples. Nucleic acid was either cDNA or gDNA, and it came from T cells, B-cell-depleted T cells, or PBMCs.

Germline CDR1 is SEHNR and CDR2 is FQNEAQ (reference sequence). V was clipped by 3 bases and J by 5 bases; unmatched bases: 6. The length of the CDR3 is 15 residues. As processed by the authors: Estimation of nucleated cell counts was performed using reference gene primer amplification. Sequenced by immunoSEQ multiplex PCR; TCRdb stores in-frame clones only, minus some. V and J calls and clone size are those listed in that table; D and trimming were worked out from the DNA. This sample has 75,000 to 90,000 clones; 91% occur once, and the top ten carry roughly 5.8%. Sequencing used peripheral blood. The V call is TRBV7-9, the J call TRBJ2-2, with TRBD1 matching over 7 bases. This receptor was taken from a human donor in a cohort sampled during active COVID-19. The CDR3 is CASSFLGGGTGELFF. Here the CDR3 DNA reads TGTGCCAGCAGCTTCCTAGGGGGCGGAACCGGGGAGCTGTTTTTT.